Listed below are T cell receptor beta chains from one sample, sequenced in a study of OX40 agonist ivuxolimab in advanced cancers. Produced via immunoSEQ multiplex PCR; TCRdb's table is partial and in-frame only. The table has around 67,000 clones, roughly 81% seen once; the top ten hold 2% to 2.5%. The specimen was CD4+ or CD8+ T cells sorted from blood, collected in a trial of the OX40 agonist ivuxolimab. All receptors derive from an adult with an advanced solid tumor such as melanoma, head and neck, liver or kidney cancer. The CDR3 runs from the conserved cysteine through the conserved F or W. Each record gives: J gene, V gene, D gene, clone size, CDR3 protein, CDR3 DNA. D genes are given only for firm matches. Clone size is given for some rows only: seen once, a few or many times, or a class if the clone is expanded.

J: TRBJ2-1; V: TRBV6-6; D: NA; size: NA; CDR3: CASSRSSYNEQFF; DNA: TGTGCCAGCTCCAGGAGCTCCTACAATGAGCAGTTCTTC
J: TRBJ2-1; V: TRBV5-1; D: TRBD1; size: once; CDR3: CASSIPGQGWNEQFF; DNA: TGCGCCAGCAGCATACCGGGACAGGGGTGGAATGAGCAGTTCTTC
J: TRBJ1-6; V: TRBV4-3; D: NA; size: NA; CDR3: CASSQGAGFYNSPLHF; DNA: TGCGCCAGCAGCCAAGGGGCAGGGTTCTATAATTCACCCCTCCACTTT
J: TRBJ2-1; V: TRBV18; D: NA; size: NA; CDR3: CASSPPDGYNEQFF; DNA: TGTGCCAGCTCACCTCCCGACGGGTACAATGAGCAGTTCTTC
J: TRBJ2-3; V: TRBV11-3; D: NA; size: NA; CDR3: CASSLGQTTDTQYF; DNA: TGTGCCAGCAGCTTAGGACAGACTACAGATACGCAGTATTTT
J: TRBJ1-2; V: TRBV5-4; D: NA; size: few; CDR3: CASSSGRGGYTF; DNA: TGTGCCAGCAGCTCGGGGCGCGGTGGCTACACCTTC
J: TRBJ2-1; V: TRBV7-6; D: NA; size: NA; CDR3: CASSLGVGGVYYNEQFF; DNA: TGTGCCAGCAGCTTAGGTGTCGGCGGGGTGTATTACAATGAGCAGTTCTTC
J: TRBJ1-2; V: TRBV7-2; D: NA; size: NA; CDR3: CASSLVAATYGYTF; DNA: TGTGCCAGCAGCTTAGTCGCAGCCACTTATGGCTACACCTTC
J: TRBJ2-7; V: TRBV6-6; D: NA; size: once; CDR3: CASRLSDSRIYEQYF; DNA: TGTGCCAGCAGACTCTCAGACAGCCGGATCTACGAGCAGTACTTC
J: TRBJ1-2; V: TRBV28; D: NA; size: NA; CDR3: CASSSLPGRGSDYGYTF; DNA: TGTGCCAGCAGTTCCCTCCCAGGGCGAGGGTCGGACTATGGCTACACCTTC
J: TRBJ2-6; V: TRBV6-1; D: NA; size: NA; CDR3: CASSVPRASGANVLTF; DNA: TGTGCCAGCAGTGTCCCCAGGGCCTCTGGGGCCAACGTCCTGACTTTC
J: TRBJ1-1; V: TRBV2; D: TRBD1; size: NA; CDR3: CASRDTRDSTEAFF; DNA: TGTGCCAGCAGGGACACCCGGGACAGCACTGAAGCTTTCTTT
J: TRBJ1-2; V: TRBV11-2; D: TRBD1; size: NA; CDR3: CASTLTTGENYGYTF; DNA: TGTGCCAGCACCCTAACGACAGGGGAGAACTATGGCTACACCTTC
J: TRBJ1-5; V: TRBV29-1; D: NA; size: NA; CDR3: CSVVTESSNQPQHF; DNA: TGCAGCGTTGTTACGGAGTCTAGCAATCAGCCCCAGCATTTT
J: TRBJ1-1; V: TRBV29-1; D: NA; size: NA; CDR3: CSVEADEYTEAFF; DNA: TGCAGCGTTGAAGCGGATGAGTACACTGAAGCTTTCTTT
J: TRBJ1-4; V: TRBV7-2; D: TRBD1; size: NA; CDR3: CASGQGGEKLFF; DNA: TGTGCCAGCGGACAGGGCGGCGAAAAACTGTTTTTT
J: TRBJ1-4; V: TRBV18; D: TRBD1; size: few; CDR3: CASSSRLTSGQFSNEKLFF; DNA: TGTGCCAGCTCATCCCGCCTAACTTCGGGACAGTTTTCTAATGAAAAACTGTTTTTT
J: TRBJ1-1; V: TRBV18; D: NA; size: NA; CDR3: CASSPGGGVVEAFF; DNA: TGTGCCAGCTCACCAGGGGGGGGAGTTGTTGAAGCTTTCTTT
J: TRBJ1-2; V: TRBV28; D: NA; size: NA; CDR3: CASSLPQGSSGYTF; DNA: TGTGCCAGCAGTTTGCCTCAGGGATCGAGTGGCTACACCTTC
J: TRBJ2-6; V: TRBV4-1; D: NA; size: NA; CDR3: CASSPRETSSGANVLTF; DNA: TGCGCCAGCAGCCCCAGGGAAACGAGCTCTGGGGCCAACGTCCTGACTTTC
J: TRBJ1-5; V: TRBV6-6; D: NA; size: NA; CDR3: CASSYSTSGFHQPQHF; DNA: TGTGCCAGCAGTTACTCGACTTCCGGATTCCATCAGCCCCAGCATTTT
J: TRBJ2-7; V: TRBV7-8; D: NA; size: few; CDR3: CASSLKTGIDEQYF; DNA: TGTGCCAGCAGCTTAAAGACAGGAATCGACGAGCAGTACTTC
J: TRBJ1-1; V: TRBV4-1; D: NA; size: NA; CDR3: CASSQDRQVERVNTEAFF; DNA: TGCGCCAGCAGCCAAGATCGACAGGTTGAGAGGGTGAACACTGAAGCTTTCTTT
J: TRBJ2-1; V: TRBV19; D: TRBD2; size: once; CDR3: CASRGTSGNYEQFF; DNA: TGTGCCAGCAGGGGGACTAGCGGGAATTATGAGCAGTTCTTC
J: TRBJ2-1; V: TRBV5-4; D: TRBD2; size: NA; CDR3: CASSSGLAGGNEQFF; DNA: TGTGCCAGCAGCTCGGGACTAGCGGGGGGGAATGAGCAGTTCTTC
J: TRBJ1-2; V: TRBV10-3; D: NA; size: NA; CDR3: CAIKGTSNYGYTF; DNA: TGTGCCATCAAAGGGACTTCTAACTATGGCTACACCTTC
J: TRBJ1-6; V: TRBV7-2; D: NA; size: NA; CDR3: CASSLVGGSNSPLHF; DNA: TGTGCCAGCAGCTTAGTCGGCGGGTCGAATTCACCCCTCCACTTT
J: TRBJ1-1; V: TRBV5-4; D: TRBD1; size: NA; CDR3: CASSPDRLNTEAFF; DNA: TGTGCCAGCAGCCCGGACAGGCTGAACACTGAAGCTTTCTTT
J: TRBJ2-1; V: TRBV7-3; D: TRBD2; size: once; CDR3: CASSLGAAGGDEQFF; DNA: TGTGCCAGCAGCTTAGGGGCAGCGGGAGGAGATGAGCAGTTCTTC
J: TRBJ2-1; V: TRBV19; D: TRBD2; size: NA; CDR3: CASSIGLTSGVGDEQFF; DNA: TGTGCCAGTAGTATAGGTCTGACTAGCGGGGTGGGGGATGAGCAGTTCTTC
J: TRBJ2-3; V: TRBV18; D: TRBD2; size: NA; CDR3: CASSLRLAGAGSTDTQYF; DNA: TGTGCCAGCTCACTACGACTAGCGGGGGCAGGAAGCACAGATACGCAGTATTTT
J: TRBJ2-3; V: TRBV29-1; D: TRBD1; size: NA; CDR3: CSVRTGPDTQYF; DNA: TGCAGCGTTAGGACAGGGCCAGATACGCAGTATTTT
J: TRBJ1-4; V: TRBV7-2; D: TRBD1; size: NA; CDR3: CASSKSQGARKEKLFF; DNA: TGTGCCAGCAGCAAGTCACAGGGGGCCCGGAAAGAAAAACTGTTTTTT
J: TRBJ2-5; V: TRBV18; D: NA; size: NA; CDR3: CASSPPQGGSQETQYF; DNA: TGCGCCAGCTCACCACCGCAAGGAGGGAGTCAAGAGACCCAGTACTTC
J: TRBJ1-5; V: TRBV6-6; D: NA; size: NA; CDR3: CASSRSLGSNQPQHF; DNA: TGTGCCAGCAGCCGCAGTCTCGGTAGCAATCAGCCCCAGCATTTT
J: TRBJ1-3; V: TRBV6-5; D: NA; size: NA; CDR3: CASISPGNTIYF; DNA: TGTGCCAGCATTTCTCCTGGAAACACCATATATTTT
J: TRBJ2-2; V: TRBV9; D: NA; size: NA; CDR3: CASSRSGNTGELFF; DNA: TGTGCCAGCAGCCGTAGCGGGAACACCGGGGAGCTGTTTTTT
J: TRBJ2-5; V: TRBV6-6; D: TRBD2; size: NA; CDR3: CASSFSAGEAETQYF; DNA: TGTGCCAGCAGTTTTTCAGCGGGGGAGGCAGAGACCCAGTACTTC
J: TRBJ2-2; V: TRBV9; D: NA; size: NA; CDR3: CASRQLRDTGELFF; DNA: TGTGCCAGTAGACAGCTGCGAGACACCGGGGAGCTGTTTTTT
J: TRBJ2-5; V: TRBV27; D: NA; size: NA; CDR3: CASSRQGREETQYF; DNA: TGTGCCAGCAGTCGACAGGGGCGGGAGGAGACCCAGTACTTC
J: TRBJ1-2; V: TRBV6-5; D: TRBD1; size: NA; CDR3: CASSYQGGPSYGYTF; DNA: TGTGCCAGCAGCTATCAGGGGGGGCCGTCTTATGGCTACACCTTC
J: TRBJ2-5; V: TRBV7-2; D: NA; size: few; CDR3: CASSSGPASQETQYF; DNA: TGTGCCAGCAGCTCCGGACCGGCCTCCCAAGAGACCCAGTACTTC
J: TRBJ2-5; V: TRBV20-1; D: NA; size: few; CDR3: CSAKETQYF; DNA: TGCAGTGCTAAAGAGACCCAGTACTTC
J: TRBJ1-3; V: TRBV4-1; D: TRBD1; size: NA; CDR3: CASSPNPTGGSGNTIYF; DNA: TGCGCCAGCAGCCCAAACCCCACAGGGGGCAGTGGAAACACCATATATTTT
J: TRBJ2-5; V: TRBV6-4; D: NA; size: NA; CDR3: CTRSAGSWGEETQYF; DNA: TGTACCCGTTCAGCCGGGAGTTGGGGGGAAGAGACCCAGTACTTC
J: TRBJ2-5; V: TRBV18; D: NA; size: NA; CDR3: CASSPSPQETQYF; DNA: TGTGCCAGCTCACCATCCCCACAAGAGACCCAGTACTTC
J: TRBJ1-2; V: TRBV18; D: TRBD1; size: once; CDR3: CASSRPQGNYGYTF; DNA: TGTGCCAGCTCACGACCACAGGGGAACTATGGCTACACCTTC
J: TRBJ2-1; V: TRBV5-1; D: TRBD2; size: NA; CDR3: CASSGRTSGRASSYNEQFF; DNA: TGCGCCAGCAGCGGGAGGACTAGCGGGAGGGCCAGCTCCTACAATGAGCAGTTCTTC
J: TRBJ2-2; V: TRBV9; D: NA; size: NA; CDR3: CASSVAAGNTGELFF; DNA: TGTGCCAGCAGCGTAGCGGCAGGGAACACCGGGGAGCTGTTTTTT
J: TRBJ1-6; V: TRBV18; D: NA; size: NA; CDR3: CASSLMDRSPLHF; DNA: TGTGCCAGCTCACTCATGGACAGATCACCCCTCCACTTT
J: TRBJ1-5; V: TRBV6-5; D: NA; size: NA; CDR3: CASSSRTGNQPQHF; DNA: TGTGCCAGCAGTTCCAGGACGGGGAATCAGCCCCAGCATTTT
J: TRBJ2-5; V: TRBV5-4; D: NA; size: NA; CDR3: CASSLFPGQKETQYF; DNA: TGTGCCAGCAGCTTGTTCCCCGGACAGAAAGAGACCCAGTACTTC
J: TRBJ2-7; V: TRBV5-4; D: TRBD1; size: NA; CDR3: CASSPGTGDYEQYF; DNA: TGTGCCAGCAGCCCCGGGACAGGGGACTACGAGCAGTACTTC
J: TRBJ2-1; V: TRBV11-2; D: TRBD1; size: once; CDR3: CASSSQGGPYNEQFF; DNA: TGTGCCAGCAGCTCCCAAGGGGGCCCCTACAATGAGCAGTTCTTC
J: TRBJ2-3; V: TRBV5-1; D: TRBD2; size: once; CDR3: CASSPPVERDTDTQYF; DNA: TGCGCCAGCAGCCCGCCCGTCGAGCGGGATACAGATACGCAGTATTTT
J: TRBJ2-1; V: TRBV7-3; D: TRBD2; size: few; CDR3: CASSQRLAGGNEQFF; DNA: TGTGCCAGCAGTCAGCGACTAGCGGGAGGGAATGAGCAGTTCTTC
J: TRBJ1-2; V: TRBV2; D: NA; size: NA; CDR3: CASLEGQENGYTF; DNA: TGTGCCAGCCTCGAGGGGCAGGAGAACGGCTACACCTTC